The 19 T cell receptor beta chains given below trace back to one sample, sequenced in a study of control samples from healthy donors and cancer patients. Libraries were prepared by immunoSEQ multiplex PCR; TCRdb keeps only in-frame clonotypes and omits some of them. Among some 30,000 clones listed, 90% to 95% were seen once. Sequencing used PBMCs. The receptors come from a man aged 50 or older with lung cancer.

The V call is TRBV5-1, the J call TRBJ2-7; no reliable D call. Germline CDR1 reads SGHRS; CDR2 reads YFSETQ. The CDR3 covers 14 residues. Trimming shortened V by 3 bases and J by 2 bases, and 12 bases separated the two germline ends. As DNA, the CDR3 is TGCGCCAGCAGCTCCTCCGCTAGGACCTACGAGCAGTACTTC. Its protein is CASSSSARTYEQYF.

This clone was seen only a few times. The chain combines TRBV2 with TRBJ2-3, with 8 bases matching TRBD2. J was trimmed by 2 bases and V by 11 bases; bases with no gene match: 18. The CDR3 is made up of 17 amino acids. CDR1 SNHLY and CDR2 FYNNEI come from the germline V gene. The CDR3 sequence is CAVGRLATRGDTDTQYF. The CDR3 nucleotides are TGTGCCGTAGGGCGACTAGCGACTAGGGGGGACACAGATACGCAGTATTTT.

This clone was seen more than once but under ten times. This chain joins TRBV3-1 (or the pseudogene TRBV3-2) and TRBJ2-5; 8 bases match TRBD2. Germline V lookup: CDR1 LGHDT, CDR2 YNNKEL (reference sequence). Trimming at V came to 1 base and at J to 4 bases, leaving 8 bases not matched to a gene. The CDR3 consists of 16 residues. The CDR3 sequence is CASSQGRGAPGETQYF. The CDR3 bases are TGTGCCAGCAGCCAAGGGCGGGGGGCCCCCGGAGAGACCCAGTACTTC.

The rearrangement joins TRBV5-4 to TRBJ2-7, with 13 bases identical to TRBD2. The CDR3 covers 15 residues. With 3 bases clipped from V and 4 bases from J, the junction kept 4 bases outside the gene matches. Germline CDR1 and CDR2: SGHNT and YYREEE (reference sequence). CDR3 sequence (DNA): TGTGCCAGCAGCTCGGGGACTAGCGGGGAGTACGAGCAGTACTTC. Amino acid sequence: CASSSGTSGEYEQYF. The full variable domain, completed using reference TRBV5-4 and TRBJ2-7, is ETGVTQSPTHLIKTRGQQVTLRCSSQSGHNTVSWYQQALGQGPQFIFQYYREEENGRGNFPPRFSGLQFPNYSSELNVNALELDDSALYLCASSSGTSGEYEQYFGPGTRLTVT.

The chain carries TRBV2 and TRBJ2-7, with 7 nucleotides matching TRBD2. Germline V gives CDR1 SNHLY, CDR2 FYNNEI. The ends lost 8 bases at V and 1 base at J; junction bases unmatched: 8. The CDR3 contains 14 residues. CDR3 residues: CASLPRLASYEQYF. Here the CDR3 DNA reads TGTGCCAGCCTCCCGAGACTAGCATCCTACGAGCAGTACTTC.

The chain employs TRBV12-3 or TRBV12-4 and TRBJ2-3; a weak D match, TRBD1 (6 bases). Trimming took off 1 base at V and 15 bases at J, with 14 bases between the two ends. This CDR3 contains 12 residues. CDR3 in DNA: TGTGCCAGCAGTTTAGTTTCAGGGGACAACTATTTT. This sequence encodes CASSLVSGDNYF.

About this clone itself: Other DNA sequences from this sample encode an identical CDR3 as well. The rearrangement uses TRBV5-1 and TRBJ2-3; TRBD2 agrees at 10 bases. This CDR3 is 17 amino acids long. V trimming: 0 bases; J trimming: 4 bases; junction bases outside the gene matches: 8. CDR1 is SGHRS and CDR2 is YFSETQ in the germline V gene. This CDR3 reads CASSLGSGGASADTQYF. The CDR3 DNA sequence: TGCGCCAGCAGCTTGGGGAGCGGGGGGGCCTCGGCAGATACGCAGTATTTT. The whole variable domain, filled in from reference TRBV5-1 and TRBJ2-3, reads KAGVTQTPRYLIKTRGQQVTLSCSPISGHRSVSWYQQTPGQGLQFLFEYFSETQRNKGNFPGRFSGRQFSNSRSEMNVSTLELGDSALYLCASSLGSGGASADTQYFGPGTRLTVL.

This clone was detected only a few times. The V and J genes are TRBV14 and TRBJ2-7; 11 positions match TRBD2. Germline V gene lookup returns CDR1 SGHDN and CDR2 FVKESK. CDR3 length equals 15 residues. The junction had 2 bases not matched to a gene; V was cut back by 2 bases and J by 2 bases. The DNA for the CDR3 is TGTGCCAGCAGCCAAACTAGCGGGGGTCCCTACGAGCAGTACTTC. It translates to CASSQTSGGPYEQYF.

The DNA of the CDR3 is TGTGCCAGCAGTTTAGGGGACAGGGGTACAGAGACCCAGTACTTC. Protein product: CASSLGDRGTETQYF. The chain has TRBV27 and TRBJ2-5; 10 bases agree with TRBD1. CDR1 is MNHEY, CDR2 SMNVEV, per germline (reference sequence). CDR3 length equals 15 residues. After removal of 2 bases from V and 4 bases from J, the junction contained 4 bases not matched to a gene.

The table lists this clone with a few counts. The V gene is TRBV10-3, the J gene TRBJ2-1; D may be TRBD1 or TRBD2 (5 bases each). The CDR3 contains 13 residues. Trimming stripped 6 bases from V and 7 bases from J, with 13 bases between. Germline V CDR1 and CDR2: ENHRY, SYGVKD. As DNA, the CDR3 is TGTGCCATCAGGGGGGATGGGGGTAATGAGCAGTTCTTC. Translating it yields CAIRGDGGNEQFF.

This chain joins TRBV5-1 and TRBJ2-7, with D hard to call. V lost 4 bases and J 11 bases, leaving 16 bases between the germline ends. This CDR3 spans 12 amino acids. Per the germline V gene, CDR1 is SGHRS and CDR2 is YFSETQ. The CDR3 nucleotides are TGCGCCAGCAGCCCGGACGGTACCGGCGAGTACTTC. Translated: CASSPDGTGEYF.

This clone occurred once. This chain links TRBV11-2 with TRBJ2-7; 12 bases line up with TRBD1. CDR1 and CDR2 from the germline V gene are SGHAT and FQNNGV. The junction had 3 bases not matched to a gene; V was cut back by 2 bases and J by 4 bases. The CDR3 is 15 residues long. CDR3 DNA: TGTGCCAGCAGCTTAAGGGGACAGGGGGCTTACGAGCAGTACTTC. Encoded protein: CASSLRGQGAYEQYF.

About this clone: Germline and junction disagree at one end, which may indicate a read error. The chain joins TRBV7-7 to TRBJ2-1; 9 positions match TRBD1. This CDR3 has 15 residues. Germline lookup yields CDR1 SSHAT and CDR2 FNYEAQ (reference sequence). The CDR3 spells CASSLGQGIHYEQFF. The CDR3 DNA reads TGTGCTAGCAGCTTGGGACAGGGTATTCACTATGAGCAGTTCTTC.

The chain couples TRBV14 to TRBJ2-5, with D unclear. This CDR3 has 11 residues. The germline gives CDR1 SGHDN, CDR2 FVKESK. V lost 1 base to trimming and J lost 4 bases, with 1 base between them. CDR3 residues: CASSQAETQYF. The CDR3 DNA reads TGTGCCAGCAGCCAAGCAGAGACCCAGTACTTC.

DNA for the CDR3: TGTGCCAGCAGTATACTAGCGGGGTATAGAGTGGATGAGCAGTTCTTC. Its protein is CASSILAGYRVDEQFF. V and J are TRBV27 and TRBJ2-1; 10 nucleotides match TRBD2. CDR3 length: 16 amino acids. CDR1 is MNHEY and CDR2 is SMNVEV in the germline V gene (reference sequence). Losses at the gene ends were 5 bases for V and 8 bases for J; bases not matched to a gene: 12.

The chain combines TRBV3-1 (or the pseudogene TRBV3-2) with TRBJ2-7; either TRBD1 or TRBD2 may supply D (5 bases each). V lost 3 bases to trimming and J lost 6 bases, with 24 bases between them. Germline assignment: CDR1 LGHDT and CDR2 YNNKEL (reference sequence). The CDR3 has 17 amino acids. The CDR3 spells CASSHGYRDGGLSEQYF. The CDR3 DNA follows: TGTGCCAGCAGCCATGGCTACCGGGACGGTGGATTGAGCGAGCAGTACTTC.

The CDR3 here is CASSVEDRDSPLHF. The CDR3 DNA reads as TGTGCCAGCAGCGTTGAGGACAGGGACTCACCCCTCCACTTT. The chain is built from TRBV9 and TRBJ1-6, with TRBD1 matching 8 bases. This CDR3 has 14 residues. J was trimmed by 10 bases and V by 2 bases; bases with no gene match: 5. Germline CDR1 reads SGDLS; CDR2 reads YYNGEE.

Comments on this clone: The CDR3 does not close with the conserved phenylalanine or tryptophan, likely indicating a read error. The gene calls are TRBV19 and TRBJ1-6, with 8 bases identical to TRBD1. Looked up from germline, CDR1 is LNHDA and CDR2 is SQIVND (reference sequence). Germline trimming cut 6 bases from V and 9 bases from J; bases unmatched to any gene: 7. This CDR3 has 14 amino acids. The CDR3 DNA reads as TGTGCCAGTAGAAGGGGACAGGAGGCTTCACCCCTCCACCTT. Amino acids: CASRRGQEASPLHL.

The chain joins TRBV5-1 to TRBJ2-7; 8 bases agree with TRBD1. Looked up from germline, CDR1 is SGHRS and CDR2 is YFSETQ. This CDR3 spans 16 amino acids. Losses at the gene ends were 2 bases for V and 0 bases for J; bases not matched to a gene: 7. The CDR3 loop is CASSFGDRGFSYEQYF. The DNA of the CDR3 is TGCGCCAGCAGCTTCGGTGACAGGGGTTTCTCCTACGAGCAGTACTTC. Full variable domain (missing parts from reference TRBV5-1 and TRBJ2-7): KAGVTQTPRYLIKTRGQQVTLSCSPISGHRSVSWYQQTPGQGLQFLFEYFSETQRNKGNFPGRFSGRQFSNSRSEMNVSTLELGDSALYLCASSFGDRGFSYEQYFGPGTRLTVT.